These 10 T cell receptor beta chains were sequenced from one sample in a study of blood T cell repertoires in COVID-19. Sequenced by immunoSEQ multiplex PCR; TCRdb stores in-frame clones only, minus some. This sample carries 220,000 or so clones, more than 75% of them seen once, and the ten largest clones take less than 9.5%. Sequences were obtained from peripheral blood. The receptors derive from a woman of 80 years or more with COVID-19, enrolled during active disease.

The chain couples TRBV7-2 to TRBJ2-1; 7 nucleotides align to TRBD1. The length of the CDR3 is 15 residues. CDR1 is SGHTA, CDR2 FQGNSA, per germline. Unmatched junction bases numbered 13, after V lost 5 bases and J lost 9 bases. The CDR3: CASSPRGRKEGEQFF. DNA of the CDR3: TGTGCCAGCAGCCCAAGGGGGCGTAAGGAAGGTGAGCAGTTCTTC.

The rearrangement joins TRBV6-2 or TRBV6-3 to TRBJ2-1; D remains unclear. Germline V gene data show CDR1 as MNHEY and CDR2 as SVGEGT. The CDR3 is 13 residues long. V was clipped by 6 bases and J by 4 bases, with 10 bases between them. This chain's CDR3 is CASSQSLYNEQFF. The CDR3 DNA reads as TGTGCCAGCAGCCAAAGCCTTTACAATGAGCAGTTCTTC.

The chain uses TRBV6-5 and TRBJ2-3; tentatively, D is TRBD2 (7 bases). Germline loops: CDR1 MNHEY, CDR2 SVGAGI. This CDR3 comprises 13 residues. V was trimmed by 8 bases and J by 2 bases, leaving 11 bases between them. CDR3 protein: CASGAGATDTQYF. For the CDR3, the DNA is TGTGCCAGCGGGGCGGGGGCCACAGATACGCAGTATTTT.

The chain joins TRBV5-1 to TRBJ1-2; 7 nucleotides agree with TRBD1. V shed 5 bases, J shed 5 bases, and the junction held 9 bases outside the gene matches. This CDR3 has 14 residues. Germline CDR1 reads SGHRS; CDR2 reads YFSETQ. In DNA form, the CDR3 reads TGCGCCAGCAGTGTTCCGGGACAGTATTATGGCTACACCTTC. As protein: CASSVPGQYYGYTF.

This clone was seen just once. The chain carries TRBV6-5 and TRBJ2-7, with 9 bases aligning to TRBD2. The V segment lost 6 bases and the J segment 8 bases; nucleotides outside the gene matches: 8. The CDR3 contains 13 residues. Germline assignment: CDR1 MNHEY and CDR2 SVGAGI. The CDR3 loop reads CASRPGLALQQYF. The CDR3 DNA reads TGTGCCAGCAGGCCGGGACTAGCTCTTCAGCAGTACTTC.

V is TRBV6-5 and J is TRBJ1-5, with D possibly matching TRBD1 (5 bases). The V and J ends lost 8 bases and 4 bases respectively, with 12 bases between them. The length of the CDR3 is 13 residues. CDR1 is MNHEY and CDR2 is SVGAGI in the germline V gene. DNA for the CDR3: TGTGCCAGCGACAGAGCGATTAATCAGCCCCAGCATTTT. Amino acids: CASDRAINQPQHF.

Here the CDR3 DNA reads TGTGCCAGCTCACCCCTTCCGCAGGGAAACTCACCCCTCCACTTT. Protein: CASSPLPQGNSPLHF. This chain joins TRBV18 and TRBJ1-6; perhaps TRBD1 as D (5 bases). The CDR3 length is 15 residues. V was cut by 3 bases and J by 10 bases, with 16 bases left in between. The germline gives CDR1 KGHSH, CDR2 LQKENI. The full variable domain, its missing parts supplied by reference TRBV18 and TRBJ1-6, is NAGVMQNPRHLVRRRGQEARLRCSPMKGHSHVYWYRQLPEEGLKFMVYLQKENIIDESGMPKERFSAEFPKEGPSILRIQQVVRGDSAAYFCASSPLPQGNSPLHFGNGTRLTVT.

CDR3 region: CASSETSSYEQYF. The CDR3 bases are TGTGCCAGCAGTGAGACTAGCTCCTACGAGCAGTACTTC. V gene TRBV6-1 combines with J gene TRBJ2-7, with TRBD2 as a possible D gene (6 bases). The CDR3 length is 13 residues. Germline-derived CDR1 and CDR2 are MNHNS and SASEGT. The V gene lost 3 bases and the J gene lost 0 bases, with 6 bases spanning the gap.

With regard to this clone: In the same sample, other DNA sequences code for this CDR3. The chain has TRBV7-3 and TRBJ2-1; 9 bases fit TRBD2. V gave up 2 bases and J gave up 7 bases; unmatched junction bases: 3. The V gene's germline CDR1 is SGHTA and CDR2 FQGTGA. The CDR3 runs to 14 residues. The CDR3 region is CASSLAGGPNEQFF. The CDR3 DNA reads as TGTGCCAGCAGCTTAGCGGGAGGGCCGAATGAGCAGTTCTTC.

The sample holds a few counts of this clone. The chain's CDR3 is CASSLAGNSYEQYF. As DNA, the CDR3 is TGTGCCAGCAGCTTAGCGGGAAACTCCTACGAGCAGTACTTC. This chain links TRBV5-4 with TRBJ2-7; TRBD2 matches at 7 bases. Germline V gene data show CDR1 as SGHNT and CDR2 as YYREEE (reference sequence). V lost 2 bases, J lost 0 bases, and 2 bases stayed unmatched. CDR3 length equals 14 residues.